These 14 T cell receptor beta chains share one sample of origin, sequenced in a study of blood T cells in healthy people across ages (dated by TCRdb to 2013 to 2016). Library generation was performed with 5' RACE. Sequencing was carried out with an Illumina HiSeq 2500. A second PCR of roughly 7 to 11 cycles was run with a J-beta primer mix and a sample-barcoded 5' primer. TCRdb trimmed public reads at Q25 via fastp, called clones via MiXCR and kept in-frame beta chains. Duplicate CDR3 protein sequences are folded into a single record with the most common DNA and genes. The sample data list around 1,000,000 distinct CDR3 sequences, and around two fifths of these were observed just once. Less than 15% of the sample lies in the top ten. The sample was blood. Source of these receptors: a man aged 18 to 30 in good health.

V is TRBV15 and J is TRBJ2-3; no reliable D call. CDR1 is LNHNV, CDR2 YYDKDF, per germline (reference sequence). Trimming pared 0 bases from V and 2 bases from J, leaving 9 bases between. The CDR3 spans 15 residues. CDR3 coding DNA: TGTGCCACCAGCAGAGATCGCGAGTTCACAGATACGCAGTATTTT. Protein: CATSRDREFTDTQYF.

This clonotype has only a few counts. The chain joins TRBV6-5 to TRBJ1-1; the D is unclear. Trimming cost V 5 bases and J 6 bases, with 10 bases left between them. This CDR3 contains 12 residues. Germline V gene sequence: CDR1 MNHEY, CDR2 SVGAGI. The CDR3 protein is CASSPGSPEAFF. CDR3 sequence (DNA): TGTGCCAGCAGTCCCGGGTCACCTGAAGCTTTCTTT.

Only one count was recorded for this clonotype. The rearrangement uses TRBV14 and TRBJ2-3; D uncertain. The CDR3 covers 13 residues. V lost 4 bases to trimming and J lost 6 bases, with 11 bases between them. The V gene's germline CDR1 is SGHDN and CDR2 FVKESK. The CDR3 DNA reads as TGTGCCAGCAGCCCTAGAGTTGGGGATACGCAGTATTTT. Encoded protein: CASSPRVGDTQYF.

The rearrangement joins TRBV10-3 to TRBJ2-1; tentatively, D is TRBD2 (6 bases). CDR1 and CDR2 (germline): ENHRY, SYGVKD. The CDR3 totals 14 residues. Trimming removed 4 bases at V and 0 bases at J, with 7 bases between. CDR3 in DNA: TGTGCCATCAGTGTCGGGAGCTCCTACAATGAGCAGTTCTTC. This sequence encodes CAISVGSSYNEQFF.

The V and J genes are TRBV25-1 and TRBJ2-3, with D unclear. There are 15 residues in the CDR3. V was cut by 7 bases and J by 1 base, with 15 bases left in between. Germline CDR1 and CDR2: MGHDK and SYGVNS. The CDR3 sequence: CASNPNWGRTDTQYF. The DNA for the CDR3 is TGTGCCAGCAACCCGAACTGGGGTCGCACAGATACGCAGTATTTT.

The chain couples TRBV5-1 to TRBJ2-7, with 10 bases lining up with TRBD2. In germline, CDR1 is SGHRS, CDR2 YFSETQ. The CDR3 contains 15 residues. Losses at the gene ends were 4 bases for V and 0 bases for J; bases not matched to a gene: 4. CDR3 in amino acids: CASSIGLAASYEQYF. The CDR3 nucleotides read TGCGCCAGCAGCATTGGACTAGCGGCCTCCTACGAGCAGTACTTC.

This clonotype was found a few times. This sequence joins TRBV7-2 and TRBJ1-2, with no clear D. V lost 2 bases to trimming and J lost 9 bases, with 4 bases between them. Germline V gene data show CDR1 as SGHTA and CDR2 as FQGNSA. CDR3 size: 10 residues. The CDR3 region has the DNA TGTGCCAGCAGCTTATACAGCTACACCTTC. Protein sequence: CASSLYSYTF.

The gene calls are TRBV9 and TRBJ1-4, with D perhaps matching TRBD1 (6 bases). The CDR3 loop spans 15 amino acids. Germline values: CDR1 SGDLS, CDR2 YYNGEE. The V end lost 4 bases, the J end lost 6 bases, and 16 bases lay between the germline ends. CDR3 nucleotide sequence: TGTGCCAGCAGCCAAACCGCCGGGGGGCATGAAAAACTGTTTTTT. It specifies CASSQTAGGHEKLFF.

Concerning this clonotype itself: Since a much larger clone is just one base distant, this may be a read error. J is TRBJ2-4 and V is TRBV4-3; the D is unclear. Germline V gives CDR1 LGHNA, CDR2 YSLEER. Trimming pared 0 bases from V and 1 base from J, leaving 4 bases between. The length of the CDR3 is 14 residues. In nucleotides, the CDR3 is TGCGCCAGCAGCCAAGAGTCGGCCAAAAACATTCAGTACTTC. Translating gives CASSQESAKNIQYF.

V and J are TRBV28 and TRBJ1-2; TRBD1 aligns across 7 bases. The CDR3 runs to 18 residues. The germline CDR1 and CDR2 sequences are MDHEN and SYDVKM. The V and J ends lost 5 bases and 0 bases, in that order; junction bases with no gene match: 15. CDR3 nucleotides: TGTGCCAGCAGTCCCCTTGGGACAGCCCTTTTAGCTAACTATGGCTACACCTTC. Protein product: CASSPLGTALLANYGYTF.

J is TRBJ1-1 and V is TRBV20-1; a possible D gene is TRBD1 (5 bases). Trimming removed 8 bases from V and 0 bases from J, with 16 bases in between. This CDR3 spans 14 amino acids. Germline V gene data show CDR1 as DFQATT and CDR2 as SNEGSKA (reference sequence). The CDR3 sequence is CSTPSGTVNTEAFF. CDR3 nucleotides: TGCAGTACCCCTTCCGGGACGGTGAACACTGAAGCTTTCTTT.

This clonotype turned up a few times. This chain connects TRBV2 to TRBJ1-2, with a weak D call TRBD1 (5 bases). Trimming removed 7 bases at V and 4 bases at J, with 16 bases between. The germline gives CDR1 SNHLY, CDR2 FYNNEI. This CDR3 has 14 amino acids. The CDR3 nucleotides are TGTGCCAGCATCTCAAAGCAGGGCGCCTATGGCTACACCTTC. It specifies CASISKQGAYGYTF.

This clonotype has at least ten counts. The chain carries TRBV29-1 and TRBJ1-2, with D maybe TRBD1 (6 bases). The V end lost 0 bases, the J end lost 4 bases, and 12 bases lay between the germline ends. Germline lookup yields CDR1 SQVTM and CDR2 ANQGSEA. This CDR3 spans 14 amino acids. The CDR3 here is CSVEEAGGGYGYTF. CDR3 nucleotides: TGCAGCGTTGAAGAGGCAGGAGGGGGCTATGGCTACACCTTC.

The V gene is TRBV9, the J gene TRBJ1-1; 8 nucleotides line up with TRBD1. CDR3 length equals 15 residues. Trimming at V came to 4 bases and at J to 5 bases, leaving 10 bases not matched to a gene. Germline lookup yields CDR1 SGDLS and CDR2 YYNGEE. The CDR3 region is CASSPRTGKGTEAFF. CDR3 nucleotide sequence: TGTGCCAGCAGCCCCCGGACAGGGAAAGGGACTGAAGCTTTCTTT.